What follows describes a single T cell receptor beta chain. A junction end diverges from the germline sequence, so it may reflect a read error. This entry belongs to a study of cytomegalovirus exposure and HLA in healthy donors. The study ran its PCR with 60 Vbeta and 13 Jbeta primers. Libraries were prepared by immunoSEQ multiplex PCR; TCRdb keeps only in-frame clonotypes and omits some of them. The top ten hold approximately 1.8% of the sample, which has about 130,000 clones, around 77% seen once. The length of the CDR3 is 14 residues. Per germline, CDR1 SGHVS and CDR2 FNYEAQ. The sample was PBMCs. The chain recombines TRBV7-6 with TRBJ1-5; D remains unclear. This clonotype originated in a woman aged 50 to 60 in good health and CMV-seronegative. The CDR3 here is CASSKAPGNQPQNF. The CDR3 coding sequence is TGTGCCAGCAGCAAAGCACCAGGTAATCAGCCCCAGAATTTT.